This T cell receptor beta chain was obtained from a study of a mutant IDH1 vaccine in newly diagnosed glioma. The wider study: Vaccinations were initiated 4-6 weeks following radiotherapy alone, or were given together with temozolomide cycles.

Noted time point: week 11, during vaccination. Vaccination used 300 ug of mutant IDH1 20-mer peptide per dose, with topical imiquimod. The germline V gene encodes CDR1 SGHRS and CDR2 YFSETQ. The CDR3 length is 14 residues. Deletions cut 0 bases from V and 0 bases from J, with 6 bases between. A note on this clone: The antigen is undetermined.

The assay was immunoSEQ multiplex PCR, and TCRdb's table has in-frame clones only and misses some. Here the sample spans some 120,000 clones, around four fifths being singletons. This receptor was obtained from a man in his forties or fifties with glioma. Sequencing was performed on PBMCs, taken from a glioma patient whose treatment included an IDH1 peptide vaccine. This chain joins TRBV5-1 and TRBJ2-5; D is ambiguous. The chain's CDR3 is CASSLVVNQETQYF. The DNA of the CDR3 is TGCGCCAGCAGCTTGGTCGTCAACCAAGAGACCCAGTACTTC.